This T cell receptor beta chain originates from a study of blood T cell repertoires in COVID-19. Study-wide context: The analysed material was cDNA or gDNA that came from T cells, B-cell-depleted T cells, or PBMCs.

Only in-frame clones appear in the TCRdb table, and some are missing; sequencing was by immunoSEQ multiplex PCR. Of fewer than 350,000 clones listed, around 90% are singletons. CDR3 size: 14 residues. V was trimmed by 2 bases and J by 6 bases, leaving 15 bases between them. Germline V lookup: CDR1 SGHRS, CDR2 YFSETQ. The count of this clone is one. This chain joins TRBV5-1 and TRBJ2-7; the D gene is possibly TRBD1 (5 bases). The receptor was derived from a middle-aged man who had been exposed to COVID-19. Sequences were obtained from PBMCs or T cells enriched from blood (not recorded which). The CDR3 sequence: CASSLDRARFEQYF. In DNA form, the CDR3 reads TGCGCCAGCAGCTTAGACAGAGCACGGTTCGAGCAGTACTTC.